Below are 13 T cell receptor beta chains sequenced from a single sample in a study of blood T cell repertoires in COVID-19. Here immunoSEQ multiplex PCR was the method, and the copy in TCRdb shows in-frame clones only, minus some. This repertoire shows about 380,000 clones, 81% found once; its top ten account for roughly 1.1%. Sequenced: peripheral blood. Receptors originate from a human donor with acute or convalescent COVID-19. The donor label of this sample is uncertain.

The rearrangement links TRBV18 to TRBJ1-4, with D uncertain. Per the germline V gene, CDR1 is KGHSH and CDR2 is LQKENI. This CDR3 comprises 13 residues. The V end was cut by 5 bases, the J end by 5 bases, with 9 bases between. The CDR3 bases are TGTGCCAGCTCAAACAGTCCCAATGAAAAACTGTTTTTT. Its protein is CASSNSPNEKLFF. Full variable domain (rest looked up from reference TRBV18 and TRBJ1-4): NAGVMQNPRHLVRRRGQEARLRCSPMKGHSHVYWYRQLPEEGLKFMVYLQKENIIDESGMPKERFSAEFPKEGPSILRIQQVVRGDSAAYFCASSNSPNEKLFFGSGTQLSVL.

The chain links TRBV2 to TRBJ2-3, with 8 bases that match TRBD1. This CDR3 is 15 amino acids long. Germline loops: CDR1 SNHLY, CDR2 FYNNEI. Losses at the gene ends were 5 bases for V and 1 base for J; bases not matched to a gene: 5. Written as DNA, the CDR3 is TGTGCCAGCAGTCCCGGGACAGGTCGCACAGATACGCAGTATTTT. This encodes CASSPGTGRTDTQYF. Full variable domain (rest looked up from reference TRBV2 and TRBJ2-3): EPEVTQTPSHQVTQMGQEVILRCVPISNHLYFYWYRQILGQKVEFLVSFYNNEISEKSEIFDDQFSVERPDGSNFTLKIRSTKLEDSAMYFCASSPGTGRTDTQYFGPGTRLTVL.

The chain employs TRBV6-5 and TRBJ2-7; 10 bases agree with TRBD2. CDR3 length: 16 amino acids. V lost 0 bases and J lost 1; bases outside the gene matches: 3. The germline V gene has CDR1 MNHEY and CDR2 SVGAGI. CDR3 sequence: CASSYSASGGSYEQYF. The CDR3 DNA follows: TGTGCCAGCAGTTACTCCGCTAGCGGGGGATCCTACGAGCAGTACTTC.

V usage is TRBV5-6 and J usage is TRBJ2-5, with 8 bases matching TRBD1. Germline CDR1 SGHDT, CDR2 YYEEEE. The junction had 11 bases not matched to a gene; V was cut back by 4 bases and J by 0 bases. The CDR3 has 17 amino acids. The CDR3 here is CASSTRDRYTNQETQYF. The CDR3 bases are TGTGCCAGCAGCACCCGGGACAGGTACACTAACCAAGAGACCCAGTACTTC.

In its sample, this clone was seen once. J is TRBJ2-1 and V is TRBV4-1; maybe TRBD1 (6 bases). This CDR3 contains 17 residues. The ends were cut back, 0 bases at V and 0 bases at J, with 12 bases in the middle. Germline V gene lookup returns CDR1 MGHRA and CDR2 YSYEKL. The CDR3 here is CASSQDQGSGSYNEQFF. The CDR3 DNA is TGCGCCAGCAGCCAAGATCAGGGGTCTGGCTCCTACAATGAGCAGTTCTTC.

The chain carries TRBV5-8 and TRBJ2-3; TRBD1 matches 7 bases. After removal of 0 bases from V and 6 bases from J, the junction contained 7 bases not matched to a gene. Germline V gene data show CDR1 as SGHTS and CDR2 as YDEGEE. The CDR3 contains 15 residues. This CDR3 is CASSLGQGIRDTQYF. CDR3 in DNA: TGTGCCAGCAGCTTGGGACAGGGAATCCGTGATACGCAGTATTTT.

This clone was detected only once. The chain combines TRBV6-6 with TRBJ1-1; 7 nucleotides agree with TRBD1. After removal of 5 bases from V and 8 bases from J, the junction contained 5 bases not matched to a gene. The length of the CDR3 is 12 residues. Germline V lookup: CDR1 MNHNY, CDR2 SVGAGI (reference sequence). As DNA, the CDR3 is TGTGCCAGCAGTCCCCCGGGACAGGAAGCTTTCTTT. It encodes CASSPPGQEAFF.

This clone was seen only a few times. The rearrangement links TRBV29-1 to TRBJ1-2; unclear D gene. Trimming took off 3 bases at V and 4 bases at J, with 9 bases between the two ends. In germline, CDR1 is SQVTM, CDR2 ANQGSEA. This CDR3 contains 12 residues. The CDR3 region is CSVDRNPYGYTF. The CDR3 DNA sequence: TGCAGCGTTGACAGGAACCCCTATGGCTACACCTTC.

The chain has TRBV19 and TRBJ2-2, with 8 bases aligning to TRBD1. V lost 9 bases and J lost 0; bases outside the gene matches: 6. Germline V CDR1 and CDR2: LNHDA, SQIVND (reference sequence). There are 15 residues in the CDR3. The CDR3 here is CASRWTGTNTGELFF. The CDR3 DNA is TGTGCCAGCAGATGGACAGGGACGAACACCGGGGAGCTGTTTTTT.

The chain has TRBV6-5 and TRBJ2-3; 9 nucleotides line up with TRBD2. Unmatched junction bases numbered 5, after V lost 4 bases and J lost 3 bases. The V gene's germline CDR1 is MNHEY and CDR2 SVGAGI. CDR3 length: 15 residues. CDR3 nucleotide sequence: TGTGCCAGCAGTTTAGCGGGAGTGAGGACAGATACGCAGTATTTT. Protein product: CASSLAGVRTDTQYF.

The J gene is TRBJ1-5, the V gene TRBV19; D is possibly TRBD1 (5 bases). Germline V CDR1 and CDR2: LNHDA, SQIVND (reference sequence). This CDR3 has 17 residues. The V end was cut by 3 bases, the J end by 1 base, with 16 bases between. In DNA form, the CDR3 reads TGTGCCAGTAGTATGTCAGGGCAGCCCCCCAGCAATCAGCCCCAGCATTTT. The encoded protein is CASSMSGQPPSNQPQHF.

In this sample, this clone turned up once. The chain is built from TRBV28 and TRBJ1-2; possible D gene TRBD1, 5 bases. Germline V gene lookup returns CDR1 MDHEN and CDR2 SYDVKM. The CDR3 runs 13 residues. V dropped 3 bases and J dropped 5 bases, with 10 bases sitting between them. CDR3 in amino acids: CASSFMGQYGYTF. The CDR3 DNA follows: TGTGCCAGCAGTTTCATGGGGCAATATGGCTACACCTTC.

V and J are TRBV29-1 and TRBJ1-5, with TRBD1 identical over 9 bases. The CDR3 extends over 13 amino acids. CDR1 and CDR2 (germline): SQVTM, ANQGSEA. Trimming cost V 4 bases and J 12 bases; bases outside gene matches: 10. The CDR3 spells CSVVFGTGGIQHF. For the CDR3, the DNA is TGCAGCGTTGTTTTTGGAACAGGGGGCATCCAGCATTTT. Drawing the rest from reference TRBV29-1 and TRBJ1-5, the complete variable domain is SAVISQKPSRDICQRGTSLTIQCQVDSQVTMMFWYRQQPGQSLTLIATANQGSEATYESGFVIDKFPISRPNLTFSTLTVSNMSPEDSSIYLCSVVFGTGGIQHFGDGTRLSIL.